These 9 T cell receptor beta chains were sequenced from one sample in a study of T cells in Graves' hyperthyroidism and ophthalmopathy. Using RNA transcripts as the source, TCR beta CDR3 regions were amplified. In the first-round RT-PCR of the TCR CDR3, the HTBI primer set was used. MiXCR was run by TCRdb on the multiplex PCR reads, yielding one entry per CDR3 protein. The table lists approximately 490,000 distinct CDR3 sequences, 20% to 25% of them singletons. Sequences were obtained from blood. The source is a woman aged 70-85 years with Graves' ophthalmopathy.

The sample holds many counts of this clonotype. The genes are TRBV7-2 and TRBJ2-3; D might be TRBD2 (5 bases). CDR3 length equals 13 residues. CDR1 is SGHTA, CDR2 FQGNSA, per germline. Trimming cost V 5 bases and J 4 bases, with 10 bases left between them. This CDR3 reads CASSHGRADTQYF. The CDR3 nucleotides read TGTGCCAGCAGCCACGGGCGGGCAGATACGCAGTATTTT.

This rearrangement joins TRBV12-3 or TRBV12-4 to TRBJ2-7, with D perhaps TRBD1 (5 bases). This CDR3 has 11 amino acids. V was clipped by 9 bases and J by 2 bases, with 8 bases between them. As DNA, the CDR3 is TGTGCCAGTTGGGGCACCTACGAGCAGTACTTC. Amino acids: CASWGTYEQYF.

This clonotype was observed a handful of times. This chain's CDR3 is CASSLGSRNEQFF. Written as DNA, the CDR3 is TGCGCCAGCAGCTTGGGTAGTCGGAATGAGCAGTTCTTC. The chain recombines TRBV5-1 with TRBJ2-1; unclear D gene. The V and J ends lost 0 bases and 7 bases respectively, with 8 bases between them. Germline CDR1 is SGHRS and CDR2 is YFSETQ. The CDR3 is made up of 13 amino acids.

The chain couples TRBV6-1 to TRBJ2-1, with D perhaps TRBD2 (5 bases). This CDR3 has 13 residues. Germline V lookup: CDR1 MNHNS, CDR2 SASEGT. V lost 2 bases and J lost 7, with 9 bases in between. The CDR3 region is CASSETGFNEQFF. The CDR3 region has the DNA TGTGCCAGCAGTGAAACGGGGTTTAATGAGCAGTTCTTC.

This clonotype was counted only a few times. The chain has TRBV20-1 and TRBJ1-5; tentatively, D is TRBD1 (6 bases). This CDR3 has 14 amino acids. The germline gives CDR1 DFQATT, CDR2 SNEGSKA (reference sequence). V lost 3 bases and J 1 base, leaving 10 bases between the germline ends. Written as DNA, the CDR3 is TGCAGTGCTAGGGACAGCTTGAGCAATCAGCCCCAGCATTTT. Its translation: CSARDSLSNQPQHF.

The chain links TRBV7-2 to TRBJ2-1, with TRBD2 matching over 10 bases. The CDR3 has 17 residues. Germline V gene lookup returns CDR1 SGHTA and CDR2 FQGNSA. J lost 6 bases, V lost 2 bases, and 10 bases had no gene match. The CDR3 protein is CASSLLPSGRISNEQFF. The CDR3 DNA is TGTGCCAGCAGCTTATTACCTAGCGGGAGAATAAGCAATGAGCAGTTCTTC.

This clonotype was detected only a few times. This chain uses TRBV6-1 with TRBJ2-3; unclear D gene. V shed 6 bases and J shed 3 bases, with 4 bases lying between them. The CDR3 sequence is 11 residues long. CDR1 is MNHNS, CDR2 SASEGT, per germline. The CDR3 spells CASRWTDTQYF. CDR3 sequence (DNA): TGTGCCAGCAGATGGACAGATACGCAGTATTTT.

The chain combines TRBV28 with TRBJ2-5, with 11 bases fitting TRBD2. The V gene's germline CDR1 is MDHEN and CDR2 SYDVKM. The CDR3 loop spans 18 amino acids. J gave up 4 bases and V 6 bases, and 16 bases lay outside the gene matches. The CDR3 region has the DNA TGTGCCAGCAGATCCGTGATAGCGGGAGGGCCGGGGGGAGAGACCCAGTACTTC. As protein: CASRSVIAGGPGGETQYF. Based on the CDR3 plus reference TRBV28 and TRBJ2-5, the full variable domain is DVKVTQSSRYLVKRTGEKVFLECVQDMDHENMFWYRQDPGLGLRLIYFSYDVKMKEKGDIPEGYSVSREKKERFSLILESASTNQTSMYLCASRSVIAGGPGGETQYFGPGTRLLVL.

This sequence joins TRBV5-1 and TRBJ2-7; tentatively, D is TRBD1 or TRBD2 (5 bases each). V was pared by 3 bases and J by 2 bases, with 15 bases between. Germline lookup yields CDR1 SGHRS and CDR2 YFSETQ. The CDR3 spans 15 residues. The CDR3 loop is CASSSSAGTTYEQYF. CDR3 coding DNA: TGCGCCAGCAGCTCTTCGGCAGGGACCACCTACGAGCAGTACTTC. Full variable domain (missing parts from reference TRBV5-1 and TRBJ2-7): KAGVTQTPRYLIKTRGQQVTLSCSPISGHRSVSWYQQTPGQGLQFLFEYFSETQRNKGNFPGRFSGRQFSNSRSEMNVSTLELGDSALYLCASSSSAGTTYEQYFGPGTRLTVT.